Listed below are T cell receptor beta chains from one sample, sequenced in a study of blood T cells in healthy people across ages. TCRdb ran MiXCR on the 5' RACE reads and lists one entry per CDR3 protein. The table includes 750,000 to 950,000 distinct CDR3 sequences, roughly 25% detected once. These data are also associated with another study on T cells of mothers and their children.

What was sequenced was blood. These receptors all stem from a boy younger than 18 in good health. Both conserved end residues are part of each CDR3. D genes are given only for firm matches. For some rows the clone size is stated as once, few or many, or as a class when expanded; others skip it.

v_gene	j_gene	d_gene	abundance	CDR3aa	CDR3nt
TRBV27	TRBJ1-6	NA	NA	CASSLTNSYNSPLHF	TGTGCCAGCAGTTTGACAAACTCCTATAATTCACCCCTCCACTTT
TRBV3-1	TRBJ2-6	NA	NA	CASSQQALSGANVLTF	TGTGCCAGCAGCCAACAGGCCCTCTCTGGGGCCAACGTCCTGACTTTC
TRBV2	TRBJ2-5	TRBD2	NA	CASETSGVVGTQYF	TGTGCCAGTGAGACTAGCGGGGTGGTCGGGACCCAGTACTTC
TRBV10-3	TRBJ2-7	TRBD2	NA	CASLAGDDAYEQYF	TGTGCCTCGCTAGCGGGGGACGACGCCTACGAGCAGTACTTC
TRBV11-2	TRBJ1-2	TRBD1	NA	CASSTGGTGSNYGYTF	TGTGCCAGCAGCACCGGGGGGACAGGGTCGAACTATGGCTACACCTTC
TRBV6-2/TRBV6-3	TRBJ1-5	NA	few	CASGRTAHSNQPQHF	TGTGCCAGCGGGCGGACGGCCCATAGCAATCAGCCCCAGCATTTT
TRBV4-1	TRBJ2-6	NA	NA	CASSQGQGPRSGANVLTF	TGCGCCAGCAGCCAAGGGCAGGGGCCCCGCTCTGGGGCCAACGTCCTGACTTTC
TRBV7-9	TRBJ2-1	NA	NA	CASSPRKGQFF	TGTGCCAGCAGCCCGAGAAAGGGGCAGTTCTTC
TRBV6-5	TRBJ2-6	NA	NA	CASSYSGSSSGANVLTF	TGTGCCAGCAGTTACTCAGGCAGTTCGAGTGGGGCCAACGTCCTGACTTTC
TRBV20-1	TRBJ2-1	NA	few	CSAIQLGKSYNEQFF	TGCAGTGCTATACAACTCGGAAAAAGCTACAATGAGCAGTTCTTC
TRBV29-1	TRBJ1-4	NA	NA	CSVPPFLTATNEKLFF	TGCAGCGTCCCCCCCTTTTTGACTGCAACTAATGAAAAACTGTTTTTT
TRBV12-3/TRBV12-4	TRBJ2-4	TRBD2	few	CASRKTSGGVKNIQYF	TGTGCCAGCAGAAAGACTAGCGGGGGGGTCAAAAACATTCAGTACTTC
TRBV7-2	TRBJ2-7	NA	NA	CASSLGGSAPYEQYF	TGTGCCAGCAGCTTAGGTGGCAGCGCTCCCTACGAGCAGTACTTC
TRBV12-3/TRBV12-4	TRBJ1-5	NA	few	CASKDDNQPQHF	TGTGCCAGCAAAGATGACAATCAGCCCCAGCATTTT
TRBV10-3	TRBJ1-5	NA	few	CAISGGQVPDQPQHF	TGTGCCATCAGTGGAGGTCAGGTTCCCGATCAGCCCCAGCATTTT
TRBV5-6	TRBJ2-7	NA	NA	CASTLFSGPYEQYF	TGTGCCAGCACCCTGTTTTCGGGGCCCTACGAGCAGTACTTC
TRBV7-6	TRBJ2-1	NA	NA	CASSPSPQVDEQFF	TGTGCCAGCAGCCCGTCACCACAGGTGGATGAGCAGTTCTTC